One and the same sample provided the 16 T cell receptor beta chains below, sequenced in a study of T cell responses to AZD1222 COVID-19 vaccine. Only in-frame clones appear in the TCRdb table, and some are missing; sequencing was by immunoSEQ multiplex PCR. The table lists some 110,000 clones, around 89% of them singletons. The material sequenced was peripheral blood, taken 28 days after the second AZD1222 dose. The source is an adult who received the AZD1222 COVID-19 vaccine.

The chain joins TRBV11-2 to TRBJ2-7; D might be TRBD1 (6 bases). V gave up 1 base and J gave up 7 bases, with 20 bases separating them. Germline assignment: CDR1 SGHAT and CDR2 FQNNGV. The CDR3 covers 16 residues. In DNA form, the CDR3 reads TGTGCCAGCAGCTTAGGACCGGGACACCAAAGAGGAGAGCAGTACTTC. This sequence encodes CASSLGPGHQRGEQYF.

The chain combines TRBV28 with TRBJ1-5; weak D call: TRBD1 (6 bases). Trimming cost V 5 bases and J 3 bases, with 11 bases left between them. In germline, CDR1 is MDHEN, CDR2 SYDVKM. CDR3 length: 14 amino acids. The CDR3, as DNA: TGTGCCAGCAGTCCGACAGGACCCAATCAGCCCCAGCATTTT. The encoded protein is CASSPTGPNQPQHF.

The V gene is TRBV27, the J gene TRBJ2-7; 8 positions match TRBD1. The CDR3 covers 14 residues. Germline CDR1 and CDR2: MNHEY and SMNVEV (reference sequence). Trimming took 5 bases from V and 5 from J; bases not matched to a gene: 8. The CDR3 region is CASSLRTGRDEQYF. For the CDR3, the DNA is TGTGCCAGCAGTCTCAGGACAGGGCGCGACGAGCAGTACTTC.

The rearrangement uses TRBV11-3 and TRBJ2-3; D call uncertain. The CDR3 covers 13 residues. Germline CDR1 is SGHNT and CDR2 is YENEEA. V gave up 2 bases and J gave up 0 bases, with 3 bases separating them. DNA of the CDR3: TGTGCCAGCAGCTTACCTAGCACAGATACGCAGTATTTT. It encodes CASSLPSTDTQYF.

In this sample, this clone turned up once. The V gene is TRBV13, the J gene TRBJ2-3; D is uncertain. Looked up from germline, CDR1 is PRHDT and CDR2 is FYEKMQ (reference sequence). V lost 0 bases and J lost 4, with 8 bases in between. This CDR3 is 14 amino acids long. The CDR3 DNA reads as TGTGCCAGCAGCTTAGGCGGAATGGCAGATACGCAGTATTTT. The encoded protein is CASSLGGMADTQYF.

This clone was detected only a few times. This chain connects TRBV7-9 to TRBJ2-3, with 9 bases aligning to TRBD2. CDR3 length: 17 amino acids. V shed 1 base and J 1 base; nucleotides not matched to a gene: 6. The germline gives CDR1 SEHNR, CDR2 FQNEAQ (reference sequence). The CDR3 bases are TGTGCCAGCAGCTTAGGTTCTAGCGGGGCCCGCACAGATACGCAGTATTTT. Amino acids: CASSLGSSGARTDTQYF.

The chain has TRBV5-8 and TRBJ2-3; 12 nucleotides agree with TRBD2. V dropped 0 bases and J dropped 4; count of bases not matched to a gene: 3. The CDR3 totals 16 residues. From germline, CDR1 is SGHTS and CDR2 YDEGEE. CDR3 in amino acids: CASSLGTSGRPDTQYF. The CDR3, as DNA: TGTGCCAGCAGCTTGGGCACTAGCGGGAGGCCAGATACGCAGTATTTT.

This chain uses TRBV4-2 with TRBJ2-3, with 10 bases lining up with TRBD2. Germline V gene lookup returns CDR1 LGHNA and CDR2 YNFKEQ. This CDR3 comprises 17 residues. V dropped 4 bases and J dropped 4; count of bases not matched to a gene: 11. CDR3 sequence reads: CASSPTIGAGGADTQYF. The CDR3 DNA follows: TGTGCCAGCAGCCCCACGATAGGAGCGGGGGGGGCAGATACGCAGTATTTT.

This clone was seen just once. The chain joins TRBV7-8 to TRBJ1-5; D not resolved. V dropped 5 bases and J dropped 0 bases, with 11 bases sitting between them. The CDR3 has 15 residues. Germline CDR1 SGHVS, CDR2 FQNEAQ. For the CDR3, the DNA is TGTGCCAGCAGCGCCGTACAGTATAGCAATCAGCCCCAGCATTTT. Its protein product is CASSAVQYSNQPQHF.

In DNA, the CDR3 is TGTGCCAGCAGCTTTACTAGCGGGAGCTACGAGCAGTACTTC. Its translation: CASSFTSGSYEQYF. This chain joins TRBV5-4 and TRBJ2-7, with TRBD2 matching 11 bases. CDR1 SGHNT and CDR2 YYREEE come from the germline V gene (reference sequence). J gave up 3 bases and V 2 bases, and 1 base lay outside the gene matches. The length of the CDR3 is 14 residues.

The V call is TRBV10-3, the J call TRBJ1-6; D not resolved. CDR3 length: 15 residues. From germline, CDR1 is ENHRY and CDR2 SYGVKD. V was clipped by 2 bases and J by 4 bases, with 9 bases between them. The CDR3 protein is CAISEVLGYNSPLHF. The CDR3 DNA sequence: TGTGCCATCAGTGAGGTTCTGGGGTATAATTCACCCCTCCACTTT.

This clone has a single count. The chain has TRBV24-1 and TRBJ2-3; D is uncertain. The V gene lost 4 bases and the J gene lost 2 bases, with 3 bases spanning the gap. The CDR3 has 12 amino acids. CDR1 and CDR2 (germline): KGHDR, SFDVKD. CDR3 bases: TGTGCCACCAGTGACTACACAGATACGCAGTATTTT. Its protein is CATSDYTDTQYF.

The chain recombines TRBV18 with TRBJ2-3; 7 bases are a match to TRBD1. V lost 3 bases and J lost 2; bases outside the gene matches: 8. Germline-derived CDR1 and CDR2 are KGHSH and LQKENI. This CDR3 has 16 amino acids. CDR3 nucleotide sequence: TGTGCCAGCTCACCCGGCTGGGACAGTAACACAGATACGCAGTATTTT. Amino acid sequence: CASSPGWDSNTDTQYF.

This clone was seen only once. The chain employs TRBV5-4 and TRBJ2-7; the D gene is possibly TRBD1 (6 bases). CDR3 length: 14 residues. The germline gives CDR1 SGHNT, CDR2 YYREEE (reference sequence). The V gene lost 3 bases and the J gene lost 9 bases, with 19 bases spanning the gap. The CDR3 sequence: CASSSSGTQGGQYF. CDR3 bases: TGTGCCAGCAGCTCTTCCGGGACACAAGGCGGGCAGTACTTC. Filled out from reference TRBV5-4 and TRBJ2-7, the complete variable domain reads ETGVTQSPTHLIKTRGQQVTLRCSSQSGHNTVSWYQQALGQGPQFIFQYYREEENGRGNFPPRFSGLQFPNYSSELNVNALELDDSALYLCASSSSGTQGGQYFGPGTRLTVT.

The chain is built from TRBV18 and TRBJ2-7; perhaps D is TRBD1 or TRBD2 (5 bases each). V was shortened by 4 bases and J by 3 bases, with 25 bases between the two germline ends. CDR1 and CDR2 from the germline V gene are KGHSH and LQKENI. The CDR3 consists of 18 residues. The CDR3 nucleotides read TGTGCCAGCTCACAAACTGAAACCGGGACCCGAACCGTCTACGAGCAGTACTTC. Translating gives CASSQTETGTRTVYEQYF. Full variable domain (outside the CDR3, taken from reference TRBV18 and TRBJ2-7): NAGVMQNPRHLVRRRGQEARLRCSPMKGHSHVYWYRQLPEEGLKFMVYLQKENIIDESGMPKERFSAEFPKEGPSILRIQQVVRGDSAAYFCASSQTETGTRTVYEQYFGPGTRLTVT.

This chain uses TRBV7-8 with TRBJ2-3; no definite D call. Germline V gene data show CDR1 as SGHVS and CDR2 as FQNEAQ. Trimming took 3 bases from V and 0 from J, leaving 1 base between them. The CDR3 sequence is 12 residues long. The CDR3, as DNA: TGTGCCAGCAGCTTGAGCACAGATACGCAGTATTTT. Translation: CASSLSTDTQYF.